The sequence of this T cell receptor beta chain was determined in a study of PD-1 blockade in classical Hodgkin lymphoma. Study-wide points: The study reported lower baseline TCR diversity in newly diagnosed patients than in healthy donors. Exclusion covered patients beginning nivolumab under 1 year post-ASCT.

Concerning this clone: Its specificity is unknown.

TCRdb's copy holds only in-frame clones and misses some; the assay was immunoSEQ multiplex PCR. The sample holds approximately 100,000 clones, 80% to 90% seen once. With no exception, relapse followed autologous stem cell transplantation in all patients, and brentuximab vedotin exposure varied. The CDR3 spans 14 residues. From germline, CDR1 is KGHSH and CDR2 LQKENI. V shed 2 bases and J shed 7 bases, with 14 bases lying between them. The clonotype originates from a human donor with classical Hodgkin lymphoma. The V gene is TRBV18, the J gene TRBJ1-1, with D possibly being TRBD1 (5 bases). The sequences come from peripheral blood mononuclear cells (PBMCs), collected before the second cycle of nivolumab. CDR3: CASSPRGDGDEAFF. CDR3 sequence (DNA): TGTGCCAGCTCACCAAGAGGGGATGGTGATGAAGCTTTCTTT.